This T cell receptor beta chain was recorded in a study of cytomegalovirus exposure and HLA in healthy donors. The CDR3 runs 11 residues. Looked up from germline, CDR1 is SQVTM and CDR2 is ANQGSEA. V gave up 7 bases and J gave up 6 bases, with 11 bases separating them. Many counts were recorded for this clone. Other DNA sequences in this sample translate to the same CDR3. The data were produced by immunoSEQ multiplex PCR, yet TCRdb's version contains in-frame clones alone and is incomplete. The sample has about 250,000 clones, about 90% seen once. This clonotype was sampled from a man between 18 and 29 years old in good health and CMV-seropositive. Sequencing used PBMCs. This chain joins TRBV29-1 and TRBJ2-3; possible D gene TRBD1, 5 bases. CDR3 residues: CSGSRADTQYF. CDR3 bases: TGCAGCGGTAGCAGGGCTGATACGCAGTATTTT.